This T cell receptor (beta chain) was profiled in a study of blood T cells in healthy people across ages. Study-level findings and limits: It was not possible, with unsorted PBMCs, to conclusively compare naive and antigen-experienced cells. Greater diversity and more naive CD4+ cells were seen in long-lived donors than in aged donors. Per million T cells, the diversity of TCR beta decreased roughly linearly as age advanced.

This clonotype appeared a few times. Its antigen is as yet unknown. The CDR3 is 13 amino acids. Losses at the gene ends were 10 bases for V and 7 bases for J; bases not matched to a gene: 10. Germline V gives CDR1 LNHNV, CDR2 YYDKDF (reference sequence). A second about 6 to 12 cycle PCR used barcoded and J-beta primers. TCRdb itself ran the 5' RACE reads through MiXCR, one entry per CDR3 protein. The table records fewer than 1,000,000 distinct CDR3 sequences, around 45% of them present only once. The people who gave samples were healthy Caucasians from Russia, aged roughly 6 to 100. Material for sequencing was blood. This TCR was recovered from a man aged 55 to 69 in good health. The chain combines TRBV15 with TRBJ1-1, with 9 bases lining up with TRBD1. CDR3 residues: CAIQGQGPVEAFF. As DNA, the CDR3 is TGTGCCATCCAGGGACAGGGCCCGGTTGAAGCTTTCTTT.